This section outlines one TCR beta chain sequence together with its context. This specimen comes from a study of blood T cell repertoires in COVID-19. Study at large: Specimens from acute and convalescent COVID-19 originated in the United States, Italy and Spain. From T cells, B-cell-depleted T cells, or PBMCs came the material, which was cDNA or gDNA.

The CDR3 is made up of 14 amino acids. V lost 6 bases, J lost 8 bases, and 4 bases stayed unmatched. The V gene's germline CDR1 is SNHLY and CDR2 FYNNEI. Original processing notes: Counts of nucleated cells, estimated from reference gene primer amplification, were obtained. The protocol was immunoSEQ multiplex PCR, while the TCRdb copy is restricted to in-frame clones and leaves out a portion. That table is the source of V, J and clone size, and D and trimming were worked out from the DNA. Of around 130,000 clones in the sample, about 81% were seen once. The V and J genes are TRBV2 and TRBJ1-4; 12 nucleotides match TRBD1. This clonotype was obtained from an elderly woman with acute or convalescent COVID-19. The material sequenced was peripheral blood. The CDR3, as DNA: TGTGCCAGCAGATCCGGGACAGGGGGCGAAAAACTGTTTTTT. It encodes CASRSGTGGEKLFF.